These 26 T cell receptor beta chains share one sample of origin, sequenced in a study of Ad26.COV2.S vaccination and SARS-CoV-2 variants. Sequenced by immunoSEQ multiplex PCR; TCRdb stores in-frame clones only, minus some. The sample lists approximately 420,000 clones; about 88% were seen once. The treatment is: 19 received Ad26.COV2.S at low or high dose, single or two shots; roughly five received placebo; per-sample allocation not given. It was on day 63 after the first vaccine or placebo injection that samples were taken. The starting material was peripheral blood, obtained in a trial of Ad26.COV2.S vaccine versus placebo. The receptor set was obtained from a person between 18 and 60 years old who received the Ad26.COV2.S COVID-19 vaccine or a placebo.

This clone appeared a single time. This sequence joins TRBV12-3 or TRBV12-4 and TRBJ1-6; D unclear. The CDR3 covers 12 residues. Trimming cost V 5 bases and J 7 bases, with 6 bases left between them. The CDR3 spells CASSIGNSPLHF. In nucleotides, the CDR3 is TGTGCCAGCAGTATCGGGAATTCACCCCTCCACTTT.

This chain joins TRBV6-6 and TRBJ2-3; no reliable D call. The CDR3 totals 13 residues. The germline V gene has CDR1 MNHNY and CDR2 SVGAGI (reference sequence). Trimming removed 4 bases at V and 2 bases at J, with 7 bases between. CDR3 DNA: TGTGCCAGCAGTTCGGCTTACACAGATACGCAGTATTTT. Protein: CASSSAYTDTQYF.

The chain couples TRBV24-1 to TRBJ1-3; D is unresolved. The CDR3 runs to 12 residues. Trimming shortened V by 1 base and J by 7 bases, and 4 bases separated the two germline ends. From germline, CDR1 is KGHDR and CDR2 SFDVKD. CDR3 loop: CATSDFGNTIYF. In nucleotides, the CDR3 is TGTGCCACCAGTGATTTCGGGAACACCATATATTTT.

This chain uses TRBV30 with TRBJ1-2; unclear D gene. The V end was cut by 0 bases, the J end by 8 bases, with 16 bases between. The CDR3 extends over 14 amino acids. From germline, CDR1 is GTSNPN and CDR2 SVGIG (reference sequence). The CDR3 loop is CAWSVTGDGGGYTF. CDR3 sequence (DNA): TGTGCCTGGAGTGTAACTGGTGATGGCGGCGGCTACACCTTC.

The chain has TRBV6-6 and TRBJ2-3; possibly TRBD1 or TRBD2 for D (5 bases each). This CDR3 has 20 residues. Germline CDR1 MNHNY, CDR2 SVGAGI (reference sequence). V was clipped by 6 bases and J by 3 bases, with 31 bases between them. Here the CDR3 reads CASSGRRFSGATGRTDTQYF. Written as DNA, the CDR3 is TGTGCCAGCAGCGGTCGACGATTTAGTGGTGCTACGGGGCGAACAGATACGCAGTATTTT.

The CDR3 is CASSLDWGGEDTQYF. As DNA, the CDR3 is TGTGCCAGCAGCTTAGATTGGGGTGGGGAAGATACGCAGTATTTT. This chain joins TRBV11-2 and TRBJ2-3, with D uncertain. Trimming removed 0 bases at V and 5 bases at J, with 12 bases between. This CDR3 region has 15 residues. Per the germline V gene, CDR1 is SGHAT and CDR2 is FQNNGV.

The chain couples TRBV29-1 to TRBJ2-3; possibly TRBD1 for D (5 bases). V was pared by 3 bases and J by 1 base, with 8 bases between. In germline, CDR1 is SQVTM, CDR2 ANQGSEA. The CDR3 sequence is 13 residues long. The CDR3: CSVDGRGTDTQYF. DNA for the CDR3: TGCAGCGTTGACGGCAGGGGCACAGATACGCAGTATTTT.

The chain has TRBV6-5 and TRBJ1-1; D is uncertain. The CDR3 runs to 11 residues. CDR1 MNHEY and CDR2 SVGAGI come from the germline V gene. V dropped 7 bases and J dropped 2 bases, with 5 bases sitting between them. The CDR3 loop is CASIHNTEAFF. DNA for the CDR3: TGTGCCAGCATTCATAACACTGAAGCTTTCTTT.

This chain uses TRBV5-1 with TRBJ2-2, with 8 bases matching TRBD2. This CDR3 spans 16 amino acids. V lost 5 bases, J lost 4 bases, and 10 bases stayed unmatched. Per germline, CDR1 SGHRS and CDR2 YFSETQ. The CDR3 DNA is TGCGCCAGCAGATCCACCGGGACTAGGATCACCGGGGAGCTGTTTTTT. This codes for CASRSTGTRITGELFF.

The CDR3 DNA sequence: TGCGCCAGCAGCTTGACGGGGGGGACCATCATTGAGCAGTTCTTC. Its protein is CASSLTGGTIIEQFF. The chain employs TRBV5-1 and TRBJ2-1; the match to TRBD2 covers 8 bases. V gave up 1 base and J gave up 9 bases; unmatched junction bases: 9. The CDR3 loop spans 15 amino acids. Germline V gives CDR1 SGHRS, CDR2 YFSETQ.

The CDR3 nucleotides read TGTGCCAGCAGCTTGATTTCGGACAGGGACAATGAGCAGTTCTTC. It translates to CASSLISDRDNEQFF. This rearrangement joins TRBV7-6 to TRBJ2-1; TRBD1 aligns across 8 bases. This CDR3 has 15 residues. Germline V CDR1 and CDR2: SGHVS, FNYEAQ. Trimming at V came to 3 bases and at J to 5 bases, leaving 6 bases not matched to a gene.

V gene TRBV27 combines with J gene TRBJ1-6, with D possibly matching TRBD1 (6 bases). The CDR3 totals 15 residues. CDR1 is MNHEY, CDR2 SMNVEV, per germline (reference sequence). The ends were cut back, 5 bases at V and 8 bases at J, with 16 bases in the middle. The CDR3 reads CASSQMIRGDSPLHF. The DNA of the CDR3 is TGTGCCAGCAGTCAAATGATCAGGGGAGATTCACCCCTCCACTTT.

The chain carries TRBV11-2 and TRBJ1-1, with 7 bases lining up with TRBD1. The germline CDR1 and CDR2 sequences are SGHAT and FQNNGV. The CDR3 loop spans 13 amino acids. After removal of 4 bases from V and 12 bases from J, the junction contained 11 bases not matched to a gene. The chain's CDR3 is CASSSTQGSRPFF. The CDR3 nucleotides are TGTGCCAGCAGCTCTACACAGGGGAGCAGACCTTTCTTT.

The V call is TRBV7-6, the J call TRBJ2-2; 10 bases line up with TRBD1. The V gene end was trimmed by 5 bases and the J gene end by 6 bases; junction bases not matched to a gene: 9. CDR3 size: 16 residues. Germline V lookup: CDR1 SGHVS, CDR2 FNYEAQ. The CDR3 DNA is TGTGCCAGCAGCCTGCGGGGACAGGGGACCGCCGGGGAGCTGTTTTTT. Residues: CASSLRGQGTAGELFF.

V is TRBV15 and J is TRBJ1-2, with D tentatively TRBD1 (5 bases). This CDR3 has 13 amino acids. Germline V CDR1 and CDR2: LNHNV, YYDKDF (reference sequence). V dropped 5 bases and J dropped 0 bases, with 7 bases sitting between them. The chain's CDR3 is CATSGGTNYGYTF. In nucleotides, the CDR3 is TGTGCCACCAGCGGGGGGACTAACTATGGCTACACCTTC.

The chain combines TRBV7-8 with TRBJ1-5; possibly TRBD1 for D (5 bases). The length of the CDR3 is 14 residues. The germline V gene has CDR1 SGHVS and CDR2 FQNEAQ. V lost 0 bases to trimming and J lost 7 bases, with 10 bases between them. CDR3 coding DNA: TGTGCCAGCAGCTTAGCGCGAGACAGACAGCCCCAGCATTTT. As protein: CASSLARDRQPQHF.

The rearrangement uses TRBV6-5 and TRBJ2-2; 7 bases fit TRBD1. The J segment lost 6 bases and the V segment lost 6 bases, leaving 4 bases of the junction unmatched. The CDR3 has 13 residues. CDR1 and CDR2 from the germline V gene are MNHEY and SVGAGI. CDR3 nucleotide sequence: TGTGCCAGCAGGGGACAGATTTCCGGGGAGCTGTTTTTT. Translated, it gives CASRGQISGELFF.

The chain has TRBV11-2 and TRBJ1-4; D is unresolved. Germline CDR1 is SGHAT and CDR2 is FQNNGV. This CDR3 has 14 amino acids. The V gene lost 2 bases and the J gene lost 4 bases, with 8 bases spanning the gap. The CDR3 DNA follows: TGTGCCAGCAGCTTAAACAGCAATAATGAAAAACTGTTTTTT. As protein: CASSLNSNNEKLFF.

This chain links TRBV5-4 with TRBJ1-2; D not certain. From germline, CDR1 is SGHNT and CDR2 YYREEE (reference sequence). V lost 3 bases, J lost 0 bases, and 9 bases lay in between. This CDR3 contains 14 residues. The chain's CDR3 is CASSSGEPNYGYTF. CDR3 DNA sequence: TGTGCCAGCAGCTCCGGGGAGCCTAACTATGGCTACACCTTC.

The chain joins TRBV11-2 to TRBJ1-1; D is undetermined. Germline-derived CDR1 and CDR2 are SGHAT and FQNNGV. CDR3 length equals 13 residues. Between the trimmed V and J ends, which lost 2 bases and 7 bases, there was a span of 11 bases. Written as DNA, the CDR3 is TGTGCCAGCAGCTTAATTCCAAAGGTTGAAGCTTTCTTT. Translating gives CASSLIPKVEAFF.

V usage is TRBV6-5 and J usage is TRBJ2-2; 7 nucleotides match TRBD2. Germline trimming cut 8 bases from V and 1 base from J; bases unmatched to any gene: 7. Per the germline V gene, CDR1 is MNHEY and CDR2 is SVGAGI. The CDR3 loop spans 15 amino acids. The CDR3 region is CASQGGVMNTGELFF. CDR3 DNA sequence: TGTGCCAGCCAGGGAGGGGTTATGAACACCGGGGAGCTGTTTTTT.

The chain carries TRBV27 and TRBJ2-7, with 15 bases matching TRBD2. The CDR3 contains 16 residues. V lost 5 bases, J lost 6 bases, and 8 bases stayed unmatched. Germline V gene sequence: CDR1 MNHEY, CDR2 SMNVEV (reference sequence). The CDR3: CASSPRTSGGVSEQYF. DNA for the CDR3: TGTGCCAGCAGTCCTCGGACTAGCGGGGGGGTAAGCGAGCAGTACTTC.

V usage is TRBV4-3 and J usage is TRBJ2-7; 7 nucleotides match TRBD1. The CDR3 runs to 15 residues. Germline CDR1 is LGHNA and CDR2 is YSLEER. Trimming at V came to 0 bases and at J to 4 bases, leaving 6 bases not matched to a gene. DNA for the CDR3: TGCGCCAGCAGCCAAGATCCGGGGACAGCGTACGAGCAGTACTTC. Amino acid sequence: CASSQDPGTAYEQYF.

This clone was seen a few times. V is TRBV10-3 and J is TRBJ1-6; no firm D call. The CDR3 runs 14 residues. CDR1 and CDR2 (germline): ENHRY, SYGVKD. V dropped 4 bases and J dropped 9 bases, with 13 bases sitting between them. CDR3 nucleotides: TGTGCCATCAGTGTAGGGCTGGACGGTTCACCCCTCCACTTT. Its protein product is CAISVGLDGSPLHF.

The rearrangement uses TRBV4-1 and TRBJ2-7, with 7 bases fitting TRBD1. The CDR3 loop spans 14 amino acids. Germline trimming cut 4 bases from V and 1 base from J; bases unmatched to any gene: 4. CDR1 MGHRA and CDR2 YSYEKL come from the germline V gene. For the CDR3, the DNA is TGCGCCAGCAGCCCCGGGACAGTTTCCTACGAGCAGTACTTC. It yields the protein CASSPGTVSYEQYF.

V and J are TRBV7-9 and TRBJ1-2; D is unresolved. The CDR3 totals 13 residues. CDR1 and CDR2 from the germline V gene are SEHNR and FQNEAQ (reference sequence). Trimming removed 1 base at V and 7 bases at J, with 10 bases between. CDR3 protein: CASSLEDPSGYTF. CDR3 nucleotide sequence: TGTGCCAGCAGCTTAGAAGATCCCAGTGGCTACACCTTC. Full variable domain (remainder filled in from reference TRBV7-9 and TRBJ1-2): DTGVSQNPRHKITKRGQNVTFRCDPISEHNRLYWYRQTLGQGPEFLTYFQNEAQLEKSRLLSDRFSAERPKGSFSTLEIQRTEQGDSAMYLCASSLEDPSGYTFGSGTRLTVV.